The clone carrying this T cell receptor (beta chain) turned up a few times. As yet, its antigen is unknown. This CDR3 is built from 15 residues. In germline, CDR1 is SGHDN, CDR2 FVKESK. V lost 1 base to trimming and J lost 3 bases, with 10 bases between them. These data originate in a study of T cell repertoires in cytomegalovirus infection. Study summary: Public TCR beta signature analysis indicated the presence of both CMV infection and matching HLA type. Study-level results: Totalled public TCR beta family frequency picked out people who carried CMV plus the relevant HLA. What dominated the ex vivo response were HLA-C-restricted CMV-specific TCR beta clonotypes.

MiXCR was run by TCRdb on the reads, yielding one entry per CDR3 protein. The sample shows roughly 130,000 distinct CDR3 sequences, approximately 8.8% of them seen only once. The V and J genes are TRBV14 and TRBJ2-1, with D possibly being TRBD1 (6 bases). The receptor's source is a human donor in good health (CMV status not recorded). Some clones in this sample may be carry-over from other donors' samples. Sample: PBMCs. This CDR3 reads CASSQGGTLYNEQFF. CDR3 nucleotides: TGTGCCAGCAGCCAAGGTGGGACACTCTACAATGAGCAGTTCTTC.